The next 12 T cell receptor beta chains were all read from a single sample in a study of cytomegalovirus exposure and HLA in healthy donors. PCR involved 60 Vbeta and 13 Jbeta primers. Generated by immunoSEQ multiplex PCR, the TCRdb table keeps only in-frame clones and is missing some. Listed are approximately 170,000 clones; about 0.81% falls within the top ten. Sequencing was performed on PBMCs. The source of these receptors is a woman between 18 and 29 years old in good health and CMV-seropositive.

This rearrangement joins TRBV30 to TRBJ1-2; TRBD1 aligns across 9 bases. Trimming cost V 6 bases and J 6 bases; bases outside gene matches: 2. The CDR3 is made up of 11 amino acids. Per the germline V gene, CDR1 is GTSNPN and CDR2 is SVGIG (reference sequence). CDR3 residues: CACGTGHGYTF. The CDR3 region has the DNA TGTGCCTGCGGGACAGGGCATGGCTACACCTTC.

As regards this clone: An end of the junction differs from the germline gene, which may be a read error. Other nucleotide sequences in the sample specify the same CDR3. This chain joins TRBV7-9 and TRBJ1-1, with TRBD1 matching 7 bases. This CDR3 spans 13 amino acids. Per the germline V gene, CDR1 is SEHNR and CDR2 is FQNEAQ (reference sequence). The CDR3 sequence: CASRDSLLAEAFF. The CDR3 DNA reads as TGTGCCAGCCGGGACAGCCTCCTGGCTGAAGCCTTCTTT.

The chain recombines TRBV7-9 with TRBJ1-6; D possibly corresponds to TRBD1 (5 bases). Germline V lookup: CDR1 SEHNR, CDR2 FQNEAQ (reference sequence). V gave up 5 bases and J gave up 9 bases, with 14 bases separating them. The CDR3 sequence is 14 residues long. In DNA form, the CDR3 reads TGTGCCAGCAGCCGCGGGACCGTCGGTTCACCCCTCCACTTT. Its translation is CASSRGTVGSPLHF. Variable domain in full (rest from reference TRBV7-9 and TRBJ1-6): DTGVSQNPRHKITKRGQNVTFRCDPISEHNRLYWYRQTLGQGPEFLTYFQNEAQLEKSRLLSDRFSAERPKGSFSTLEIQRTEQGDSAMYLCASSRGTVGSPLHFGNGTRLTVT.

The V gene is TRBV9, the J gene TRBJ1-2; D is undetermined. This CDR3 is built from 14 residues. V was cut by 0 bases and J by 8 bases, with 14 bases left in between. Germline-derived CDR1 and CDR2 are SGDLS and YYNGEE. The CDR3 spells CASSVVAAARGYTF. In DNA form, the CDR3 reads TGTGCCAGCAGCGTAGTGGCGGCCGCGAGGGGCTACACCTTC.

This chain's CDR3 is CASSPNSYTEAFF. CDR3 bases: TGTGCCAGCTCACCAAACAGTTACACTGAAGCTTTCTTT. The chain couples TRBV18 to TRBJ1-1, with D hard to call. The CDR3 spans 13 residues. V lost 2 bases to trimming and J lost 3 bases, with 7 bases between them. CDR1 and CDR2 from the germline V gene are KGHSH and LQKENI. Supplemented by reference TRBV18 and TRBJ1-1, the full variable domain reads NAGVMQNPRHLVRRRGQEARLRCSPMKGHSHVYWYRQLPEEGLKFMVYLQKENIIDESGMPKERFSAEFPKEGPSILRIQQVVRGDSAAYFCASSPNSYTEAFFGQGTRLTVV.

The gene calls are TRBV11-2 and TRBJ2-1; D might be TRBD1 (6 bases). CDR1 and CDR2 from the germline V gene are SGHAT and FQNNGV. The CDR3 covers 14 residues. V was cut by 4 bases and J by 2 bases, with 9 bases left in between. This chain's CDR3 is CASSSRGPYNEQFF. DNA for the CDR3: TGTGCCAGCAGCTCCAGGGGTCCCTACAATGAGCAGTTCTTC.

This chain links TRBV7-9 with TRBJ2-3, with D possibly TRBD1 on 5 matching bases. The germline CDR1 and CDR2 sequences are SEHNR and FQNEAQ (reference sequence). The V and J ends lost 0 bases and 2 bases respectively, with 9 bases between them. The CDR3 length is 15 residues. CDR3 bases: TGTGCCAGCAGCTTAGCGGCAGGGATCACAGATACGCAGTATTTT. Translation gives CASSLAAGITDTQYF.

This chain joins TRBV7-2 and TRBJ2-3, with 9 positions matching TRBD2. The CDR3 has 18 residues. Trimming at V came to 1 base and at J to 2 bases, leaving 10 bases not matched to a gene. Germline V gives CDR1 SGHTA, CDR2 FQGNSA. CDR3 in amino acids: CASSLDLFGGRATDTQYF. CDR3 coding DNA: TGTGCCAGCAGCTTAGATCTATTTGGCGGGAGGGCCACAGATACGCAGTATTTT.

This chain uses TRBV5-6 with TRBJ2-5; 7 nucleotides line up with TRBD1. Germline V lookup: CDR1 SGHDT, CDR2 YYEEEE. V lost 0 bases to trimming and J lost 13 bases; unmatched junction nucleotides: 18. The CDR3 spans 16 residues. The CDR3 reads CASSLGGQSLSIPPYF. The CDR3 DNA is TGTGCCAGCAGCTTGGGGGGACAGAGCCTCTCCATCCCTCCGTACTTC. The full variable domain, with the rest looked up from reference TRBV5-6 and TRBJ2-5, is DAGVTQSPTHLIKTRGQQVTLRCSPKSGHDTVSWYQQALGQGPQFIFQYYEEEERQRGNFPDRFSGHQFPNYSSELNVNALLLGDSALYLCASSLGGQSLSIPPYFGPGTRLLVL.

Turning to this clone: This CDR3 fails to terminate in the conserved phenylalanine or tryptophan, so it likely reflects a read error. The chain links TRBV5-1 to TRBJ1-1; no clear D. V shed 1 base and J shed 7 bases, with 5 bases lying between them. The CDR3 consists of 11 residues. Germline CDR1 and CDR2: SGHRS and YFSETQ. The CDR3 nucleotides read TGCGCCAGCAGCTTGAATCGTGAAGCTTTCTCT. Translating gives CASSLNREAFS.

J is TRBJ2-7 and V is TRBV2; a weak D match, TRBD1 (6 bases). Germline loops: CDR1 SNHLY, CDR2 FYNNEI. V lost 5 bases to trimming and J lost 4 bases, with 18 bases between them. This CDR3 has 15 amino acids. Here the CDR3 reads CASSRTEVDSYEQYF. CDR3 nucleotide sequence: TGTGCCAGCAGTAGGACAGAAGTAGATTCATACGAGCAGTACTTC.

This sequence joins TRBV18 and TRBJ1-6, with TRBD1 identical over 8 bases. Losses at the gene ends were 6 bases for V and 7 bases for J; bases not matched to a gene: 8. The CDR3 extends over 15 amino acids. Germline CDR1 KGHSH, CDR2 LQKENI. CDR3 in amino acids: CASSPQGTGNSPLHF. CDR3 nucleotide sequence: TGTGCCAGCTCCCCGCAGGGGACAGGCAATTCACCCCTCCACTTT.